These T cell receptor beta chains were read from a single sample in a study of cytomegalovirus exposure and HLA in healthy donors. This table comes from immunoSEQ multiplex PCR, and its TCRdb copy is limited to in-frame clones, with some not included. The sample has about 50,000 clones; the top ten hold 2.1%. The sample consisted of PBMCs. The source is a woman younger than 35 in good health and CMV-seronegative. The conserved cysteine and the conserved F or W are not part of the CDR3 here. Fields, in order: V gene, D gene, J gene, CDR3 protein. The D gene is left open where the match is weak.

TRBV7-9,TRBD1,TRBJ1-2,ASSDNPTGTGGSGYT
TRBV4-2,NA,TRBJ1-1,ASSQQLTGSAVNTEAF
TRBV28,NA,TRBJ1-5,ASTRGGWNQPQH
TRBV7-2,NA,TRBJ2-2,ASSFLTGELF
TRBV9,NA,TRBJ2-6,ASSPGISGANVLT
TRBV7-9,NA,TRBJ2-7,ASSFTQGPGNEQY
TRBV5-6,NA,TRBJ2-5,ASRLPEETQY
TRBV5-3,TRBD1,TRBJ2-7,ARRSDRGRFYEQY
TRBV28,NA,TRBJ1-2,ASSLQGFGYT
TRBV6-1,NA,TRBJ2-6,ASSEDSSGANVLT
TRBV19,TRBD2,TRBJ2-1,ASSIKGLAGKNEQF
TRBV5-4,TRBD1,TRBJ1-3,ASSLQGGASGNTIY
TRBV5-4,NA,TRBJ2-7,ASSLAGGNEQY
TRBV10-3,NA,TRBJ2-2,AISESEAGELF
TRBV5-8,NA,TRBJ1-1,ASSLPLAAF
TRBV5-6,NA,TRBJ2-1,ASSLYAGVNEQF
TRBV29-1,NA,TRBJ1-2,SLQGNYGYT
TRBV6-1,NA,TRBJ1-6,ASSESGNSPLH
TRBV6-6,NA,TRBJ2-5,ASTEMRPGETQY
TRBV7-3,NA,TRBJ2-3,ASSITRRDTQY
TRBV7-9,NA,TRBJ2-7,ASSPGAYEQY
TRBV5-1,TRBD1,TRBJ1-2,ASSLGDRGYGYT
TRBV5-1,TRBD1,TRBJ1-2,ASSQTPTGDYGYT
TRBV19,TRBD2,TRBJ2-1,ASTDLSGSSDNEQF
TRBV4-1,NA,TRBJ1-2,ASSHPLGGGYT
TRBV19,TRBD1,TRBJ2-5,ASSILNSRGRQETQY
TRBV28,TRBD1,TRBJ1-5,ASRPRQGSSFNQPQH
TRBV28,NA,TRBJ1-3,ASSLGGVGNTIY
TRBV6-5,NA,TRBJ1-3,ASSWGRSGNTIY
TRBV29-1,NA,TRBJ1-2,SVGRGEGYT
TRBV25-1,TRBD2,TRBJ2-7,ASRIAGAYEQY
TRBV5-6,TRBD1,TRBJ1-1,ASRNPQQGAGGEAF
TRBV28,TRBD2,TRBJ2-7,ASSSPGSGSSYEQY
TRBV13,TRBD1,TRBJ2-7,ASSPEGQGSYEQY
TRBV6-1,TRBD1,TRBJ1-1,ASSEKGAAPEAF
TRBV28,NA,TRBJ2-7,ASSSTSYEQY
TRBV5-4,NA,TRBJ1-2,ASSPKPSTTGVYGYT
TRBV5-1,TRBD2,TRBJ2-5,ASSPPGLAGARETQY
TRBV28,NA,TRBJ1-2,ASSPGGDYGYT
TRBV6-5,NA,TRBJ1-1,ASGSWARNTEAF
TRBV5-1,NA,TRBJ2-3,ASSLEAGYTDTQY
TRBV19,NA,TRBJ2-7,ASSQAAATSYEQY
TRBV7-2,NA,TRBJ1-2,ASSLGGDLNYGYT
TRBV19,NA,TRBJ1-1,ASSAHRRQGLTF
TRBV7-9,TRBD1,TRBJ2-7,ASSLPGTVNYEQY
TRBV7-8,TRBD2,TRBJ2-4,ASSSPGLAGEY
TRBV18,TRBD2,TRBJ2-1,ASSPGIAGDGEQF
TRBV30,TRBD2,TRBJ2-1,AWSKGLAGHEQF
TRBV30,NA,TRBJ2-5,AWSVRGFLETQY
TRBV5-6,NA,TRBJ2-7,ASSLAGGSRDYEQY
TRBV11-2,TRBD2,TRBJ2-5,ASSPGLQHGGETQY
TRBV5-1,NA,TRBJ2-3,ASCVGLTTDTQY
TRBV18,NA,TRBJ1-5,ASSPPGTQGEPQH
TRBV13,TRBD1,TRBJ2-2,ASSPGQGITGELF
TRBV6-1,TRBD1,TRBJ1-6,ASSGDRVGNSPLH
TRBV6-4,NA,TRBJ2-3,ASSERGGGQDTQY
TRBV20-1,TRBD1,TRBJ1-2,SAPQGPGYT